Below, 3 T cell receptor beta chains from the same sample are listed, as sequenced in a study of long-term antiretroviral therapy in people with HIV. A v3.0 immunoSEQ assay was performed at survey level. Clones were read by immunoSEQ multiplex PCR, and TCRdb kept only the in-frame ones, dropping some. The sample contains over 30,000 clones, 70% to 90% of which appear only once. The input for sequencing was unsorted PBMCs, taken 1.1 years after starting antiretroviral therapy. The source is a man younger than 30 with HIV.

The chain links TRBV27 to TRBJ2-7, with a weak D call TRBD1 (5 bases). In germline, CDR1 is MNHEY, CDR2 SMNVEV (reference sequence). Trimming shortened V by 3 bases and J by 3 bases, and 12 bases separated the two germline ends. The CDR3 has 14 residues. CDR3 DNA: TGTGCCAGCAGTTTTGTTGACAGAGGCTACGAGCAGTACTTC. Residues: CASSFVDRGYEQYF.

This chain joins TRBV19 and TRBJ2-3; 11 bases fit TRBD1. CDR3 size: 16 residues. V lost 3 bases and J lost 4; bases outside the gene matches: 6. Per germline, CDR1 LNHDA and CDR2 SQIVND (reference sequence). The CDR3 loop reads CASSIYRTGGADTQYF. Written as DNA, the CDR3 is TGTGCCAGTAGTATTTACCGGACAGGGGGCGCAGATACGCAGTATTTT.

This clone was found once. The chain couples TRBV29-1 to TRBJ1-5; possible D gene TRBD1, 6 bases. CDR3 length equals 13 residues. The germline V gene has CDR1 SQVTM and CDR2 ANQGSEA. The V gene lost 4 bases and the J gene lost 3 bases, with 10 bases spanning the gap. Here the CDR3 DNA reads TGCAGCGTTGTAGTGGGGGCCAATCAGCCCCAGCATTTT. This translates into CSVVVGANQPQHF.